Sequencing of this T cell receptor beta chain was carried out in a study of tumor and adjacent non-tumor tissue in lung cancer. As for the study in general: Stage I to III disease affected approximately 11 men and roughly five women aged roughly 31 to 80. Each sample yielded 4 million to 4.5 million productive TCRbeta reads on average. Study results and limitations: In normal lung, the top 100 clones were significantly more dominant than in tumor.

The sample holds many counts of this clonotype. Its antigen is unknown. The template was RNA from unsorted bulk tissue. Donors were chemotherapy-naive, newly diagnosed lung cancer surgical patients in China, August–late 2014. This CDR3 is 15 amino acids long. V gave up 0 bases and J gave up 4 bases, with 12 bases separating them. In germline, CDR1 is MGHRA, CDR2 YSYEKL. Three rounds of nested PCR, following a modified ARM-PCR protocol, produced the TCRbeta library. TCRdb analysed the multiplex PCR reads with MiXCR anew, one entry per CDR3 protein. The sample records fewer than 120,000 distinct CDR3 sequences, over 70% being singletons.

This receptor was taken from a man between 65 and 85 years old with non-small cell lung cancer. The chain recombines TRBV4-1 with TRBJ1-2; the D gene is possibly TRBD1 (6 bases). The sample consisted of lung tumor tissue. The chain's CDR3 is CASSQEGGGFYGYTF. DNA for the CDR3: TGCGCCAGCAGCCAAGAAGGCGGGGGCTTCTATGGCTACACCTTC.